These 26 T cell receptor beta chains originate from one sample sequenced in a study of T cell responses to AZD1222 COVID-19 vaccine. The repertoire was sequenced with immunoSEQ multiplex PCR; TCRdb's copy has only in-frame clones and lacks some. The repertoire holds 100,000 to 150,000 clones, with approximately 90% as singletons. The sequencing used peripheral blood, collected on day 0 of AZD1222 vaccination. Receptor source: an adult in good health.

The chain carries TRBV4-2 and TRBJ2-7, with D hard to call. Germline values: CDR1 LGHNA, CDR2 YNFKEQ. The CDR3 spans 15 residues. The V end lost 0 bases, the J end lost 2 bases, and 11 bases lay between the germline ends. The CDR3 coding sequence is TGTGCCAGCAGCCAAGATCTTAGGGCCCCCTACGAGCAGTACTTC. This gives the protein CASSQDLRAPYEQYF.

This rearrangement joins TRBV10-3 to TRBJ2-2; possible D gene TRBD2, 6 bases. V lost 8 bases to trimming and J lost 0 bases, with 16 bases between them. Per the germline V gene, CDR1 is ENHRY and CDR2 is SYGVKD. This CDR3 spans 16 amino acids. The CDR3 here is CAIGGASKANTGELFF. The CDR3 nucleotides read TGTGCCATCGGAGGGGCTAGTAAAGCGAACACCGGGGAGCTGTTTTTT.

The rearrangement joins TRBV3-1 (or the pseudogene TRBV3-2) to TRBJ2-7, with D perhaps matching TRBD2 (6 bases). V gave up 4 bases and J gave up 0 bases, with 10 bases separating them. The V gene's germline CDR1 is LGHDT and CDR2 YNNKEL (reference sequence). The CDR3 sequence is 14 residues long. This CDR3 is CASSPLASSYEQYF. CDR3 nucleotides: TGTGCCAGCAGCCCACTAGCATCCTCCTACGAGCAGTACTTC.

This chain connects TRBV4-1 to TRBJ1-2; perhaps TRBD1 as D (5 bases). Per the germline V gene, CDR1 is MGHRA and CDR2 is YSYEKL. Trimming removed 1 base from V and 2 bases from J, with 14 bases in between. The CDR3 is made up of 16 amino acids. Written as DNA, the CDR3 is TGCGCCAGCAGCCAAGTCCCCCGGGCAGGGAACTATGGCTACACCTTC. Protein sequence: CASSQVPRAGNYGYTF.

The chain combines TRBV4-3 with TRBJ2-7, with D possibly matching TRBD2 (5 bases). V was pared by 1 base and J by 4 bases, with 11 bases between. CDR1 and CDR2 from the germline V gene are LGHNA and YSLEER. The CDR3 is 14 residues long. CDR3 sequence: CASSQARGDYEQYF. DNA of the CDR3: TGCGCCAGCAGCCAAGCTCGGGGAGATTACGAGCAGTACTTC.

V usage is TRBV7-2 and J usage is TRBJ2-2, with TRBD1 matching over 7 bases. Trimming took 2 bases from V and 6 from J; bases not matched to a gene: 6. The CDR3 totals 15 residues. CDR1 is SGHTA and CDR2 is FQGNSA in the germline V gene. CDR3 sequence reads: CASSLRRGQAGELFF. Written as DNA, the CDR3 is TGTGCCAGCAGCTTACGTCGTGGACAGGCCGGGGAGCTGTTTTTT.

The chain is built from TRBV4-3 and TRBJ1-1, with 7 bases that match TRBD1. J gave up 4 bases and V 3 bases, and 8 bases lay outside the gene matches. The CDR3 totals 15 residues. The germline gives CDR1 LGHNA, CDR2 YSLEER. The DNA of the CDR3 is TGCGCCAGCAGCCATGCTGACAGGGAGGTCACTGAAGCTTTCTTT. It is translated as CASSHADREVTEAFF.

This chain uses TRBV9 with TRBJ2-1; 12 bases are shared with TRBD2. Germline CDR1 is SGDLS and CDR2 is YYNGEE. The V segment lost 2 bases and the J segment 3 bases; nucleotides outside the gene matches: 15. The CDR3 covers 20 residues. CDR3 nucleotide sequence: TGTGCCAGCAGCGTTTTTCCCTGGGCTAGCGGGAGGGCCGACTACAATGAGCAGTTCTTC. This codes for CASSVFPWASGRADYNEQFF.

The chain couples TRBV5-6 to TRBJ2-1, with TRBD2 matching 7 bases. Per the germline V gene, CDR1 is SGHDT and CDR2 is YYEEEE. This CDR3 spans 15 amino acids. J was trimmed by 4 bases and V by 4 bases; bases with no gene match: 8. The CDR3 nucleotides are TGTGCCAGCAGCGGCTTGGGACTACGGTACAATGAGCAGTTCTTC. Translation: CASSGLGLRYNEQFF.

The gene calls are TRBV6-5 and TRBJ1-2; unclear D gene. The CDR3 sequence is 11 residues long. Germline lookup yields CDR1 MNHEY and CDR2 SVGAGI. Trimming took off 7 bases at V and 6 bases at J, with 9 bases between the two ends. CDR3 loop: CASISVDGYTF. CDR3 in DNA: TGTGCCAGCATATCCGTGGATGGCTACACCTTC.

In DNA form, the CDR3 reads TGTGCCAGCAGTAGACAGGGTTACGAGCAGTACTTC. Amino acid sequence: CASSRQGYEQYF. The chain is built from TRBV28 and TRBJ2-7, with 7 bases that match TRBD1. This CDR3 comprises 12 residues. Unmatched junction bases numbered 2, after V lost 5 bases and J lost 4 bases. The germline V gene has CDR1 MDHEN and CDR2 SYDVKM.

This clone was seen once. This chain joins TRBV4-1 and TRBJ1-4; no firm D call. CDR1 and CDR2 from the germline V gene are MGHRA and YSYEKL. The V end lost 1 base, the J end lost 8 bases, and 14 bases lay between the germline ends. This CDR3 is built from 15 residues. This CDR3 reads CASSQGVQQTEKLFF. CDR3 nucleotide sequence: TGCGCCAGCAGCCAAGGGGTCCAACAGACGGAAAAACTGTTTTTT.

This chain joins TRBV29-1 and TRBJ2-1; 15 nucleotides line up with TRBD2. This CDR3 is 17 amino acids long. After removal of 7 bases from V and 9 bases from J, the junction contained 16 bases not matched to a gene. Germline V gene lookup returns CDR1 SQVTM and CDR2 ANQGSEA. Written as DNA, the CDR3 is TGCAGCGCTATAGGACCCGGACTAGCGGGGGGGAAATTTGAGCAGTTCTTC. Its protein is CSAIGPGLAGGKFEQFF.

V gene TRBV5-1 combines with J gene TRBJ2-7; D is ambiguous. The germline CDR1 and CDR2 sequences are SGHRS and YFSETQ. The CDR3 sequence is 15 residues long. V shed 0 bases and J shed 0 bases, with 10 bases lying between them. CDR3 sequence reads: CASSLAVGVSYEQYF. DNA of the CDR3: TGCGCCAGCAGCTTGGCCGTCGGTGTCTCCTACGAGCAGTACTTC. The whole variable domain, filled in from reference TRBV5-1 and TRBJ2-7, reads KAGVTQTPRYLIKTRGQQVTLSCSPISGHRSVSWYQQTPGQGLQFLFEYFSETQRNKGNFPGRFSGRQFSNSRSEMNVSTLELGDSALYLCASSLAVGVSYEQYFGPGTRLTVT.

In its sample, this clone was seen once. The chain uses TRBV19 and TRBJ2-2; 10 nucleotides agree with TRBD2. Germline V gives CDR1 LNHDA, CDR2 SQIVND (reference sequence). With V trimmed by 1 base and J by 0 bases, 2 bases remained unmatched. The CDR3 runs 17 residues. Here the CDR3 reads CASSIGSGGANTGELFF. The CDR3 nucleotides are TGTGCCAGTAGTATAGGAAGCGGGGGGGCGAACACCGGGGAGCTGTTTTTT.

The rearrangement joins TRBV15 to TRBJ2-1; TRBD1 matches 7 bases. The V gene's germline CDR1 is LNHNV and CDR2 YYDKDF (reference sequence). Trimming removed 3 bases from V and 8 bases from J; junction bases left unmatched: 10. CDR3 length: 15 amino acids. The CDR3 region has the DNA TGTGCCACCAGCAGGAGGGGGCTAGCTGGGGATGAGCAGTTCTTC. Translating gives CATSRRGLAGDEQFF.

The rearrangement uses TRBV3-1 (or the pseudogene TRBV3-2) and TRBJ2-1; 10 bases are a match to TRBD2. This CDR3 comprises 16 residues. V was pared by 6 bases and J by 0 bases, with 5 bases of the junction left unmatched. Germline V gives CDR1 LGHDT, CDR2 YNNKEL (reference sequence). CDR3 loop: CASSPLAGSSYNEQFF. The DNA of the CDR3 is TGTGCCAGCAGTCCACTAGCGGGAAGCTCCTACAATGAGCAGTTCTTC.

This sequence joins TRBV4-2 and TRBJ1-2; unclear D gene. V gave up 0 bases and J gave up 7 bases, with 9 bases separating them. This CDR3 is 13 amino acids long. CDR1 and CDR2 (germline): LGHNA, YNFKEQ. The CDR3 here is CASSQDPRSGYTF. Here the CDR3 DNA reads TGTGCCAGCAGCCAAGATCCCAGGAGTGGCTACACCTTC.

The chain couples TRBV4-3 to TRBJ2-3; 7 positions agree with TRBD2. Germline V lookup: CDR1 LGHNA, CDR2 YSLEER. V was clipped by 0 bases and J by 3 bases; unmatched bases: 3. This CDR3 region has 15 residues. CDR3 nucleotide sequence: TGCGCCAGCAGCCAAGATGGGCGGGGGACAGATACGCAGTATTTT. Its translation: CASSQDGRGTDTQYF.

The chain couples TRBV5-6 to TRBJ1-2; D is ambiguous. The V gene's germline CDR1 is SGHDT and CDR2 YYEEEE. The length of the CDR3 is 13 residues. Trimming removed 4 bases at V and 6 bases at J, with 13 bases between. In DNA, the CDR3 is TGTGCCAGCAGCCGACGGTCGGGTGATGGCTACACCTTC. Translated: CASSRRSGDGYTF. Variable domain in full (rest from reference TRBV5-6 and TRBJ1-2): DAGVTQSPTHLIKTRGQQVTLRCSPKSGHDTVSWYQQALGQGPQFIFQYYEEEERQRGNFPDRFSGHQFPNYSSELNVNALLLGDSALYLCASSRRSGDGYTFGSGTRLTVV.

The V and J genes are TRBV5-1 and TRBJ1-1; tentative D call: TRBD1 (5 bases). The CDR3 length is 11 residues. V gave up 7 bases and J gave up 4 bases, with 8 bases separating them. In germline, CDR1 is SGHRS, CDR2 YFSETQ. The chain's CDR3 is CASGGSTEAFF. In DNA, the CDR3 is TGCGCCAGCGGGGGTAGCACTGAAGCTTTCTTT.

The rearrangement joins TRBV3-1 (or the pseudogene TRBV3-2) to TRBJ2-1; 7 nucleotides agree with TRBD1. Germline lookup yields CDR1 LGHDT and CDR2 YNNKEL (reference sequence). J lost 5 bases, V lost 4 bases, and 20 bases had no gene match. The CDR3 spans 19 residues. The CDR3 nucleotides are TGTGCCAGCAGCCCACAACCCTCACCGACAGGGTGGGCGGACAATGAGCAGTTCTTC. Translated: CASSPQPSPTGWADNEQFF.

V is TRBV7-2 and J is TRBJ1-1, with D unresolved. V was cut by 3 bases and J by 3 bases, with 8 bases left in between. The CDR3 length is 13 residues. CDR1 and CDR2 from the germline V gene are SGHTA and FQGNSA. In nucleotides, the CDR3 is TGTGCCAGCAGCTTTCGAAGGGACACTGAAGCTTTCTTT. Its translation: CASSFRRDTEAFF. Complete variable domain (other parts from reference TRBV7-2 and TRBJ1-1): GAGVSQSPSNKVTEKGKDVELRCDPISGHTALYWYRQSLGQGLEFLIYFQGNSAPDKSGLPSDRFSAERTGGSVSTLTIQRTQQEDSAVYLCASSFRRDTEAFFGQGTRLTVV.

The V gene is TRBV18, the J gene TRBJ1-5, with 8 bases aligning to TRBD1. CDR1 is KGHSH and CDR2 is LQKENI in the germline V gene. The V and J ends lost 2 bases and 2 bases, in that order; junction bases with no gene match: 5. This CDR3 is 16 amino acids long. This chain's CDR3 is CASSPFGQGRNQPQHF. The CDR3 bases are TGTGCCAGCTCACCATTCGGACAGGGACGCAATCAGCCCCAGCATTTT.

V and J are TRBV9 and TRBJ1-3; TRBD1 matches at 9 bases. The V gene's germline CDR1 is SGDLS and CDR2 YYNGEE. Trimming cost V 3 bases and J 4 bases; bases outside gene matches: 2. The CDR3 is 14 residues long. As DNA, the CDR3 is TGTGCCAGCAGCGGGGGGACAGGGGGAAACACCATATATTTT. Its translation: CASSGGTGGNTIYF. The full variable domain, its missing parts supplied by reference TRBV9 and TRBJ1-3, is DSGVTQTPKHLITATGQRVTLRCSPRSGDLSVYWYQQSLDQGLQFLIQYYNGEERAKGNILERFSAQQFPDLHSELNLSSLELGDSALYFCASSGGTGGNTIYFGEGSWLTVV.

The J gene is TRBJ1-1, the V gene TRBV7-2; 7 bases are a match to TRBD1. V was clipped by 3 bases and J by 8 bases; unmatched bases: 6. The CDR3 consists of 13 residues. Germline CDR1 and CDR2: SGHTA and FQGNSA. The CDR3: CASSFGQAVEAFF. In DNA form, the CDR3 reads TGTGCCAGCAGCTTTGGACAGGCCGTGGAAGCTTTCTTT.